Sequencing of this T cell receptor (beta chain) was carried out in a study of T cells in Graves' hyperthyroidism and ophthalmopathy. Whole-study findings and limits: In the blood, most expanded thyroid clonotypes above 0.001 appeared as well.

The hyperthyroidism was newly diagnosed and had lasted under 2 months; the patients were aged 18 to 65. Thyroid ultrasound, orbital computed tomography, clinical symptoms, and serum thyroxine and TRAb underpinned diagnoses. Template material for amplifying TCR beta CDR3 regions consisted of RNA transcripts. RT-PCR in the first round (using the HTBI primer set) targeted the TCR CDR3. From the multiplex PCR reads, TCRdb called clonotypes with MiXCR, one entry per CDR3 protein. The profile shows fewer than 650,000 distinct CDR3 sequences, 14% of them singletons. V lost 7 bases to trimming and J lost 0 bases, with 12 bases between them. Germline V gene data show CDR1 as DFQATT and CDR2 as SNEGSKA (reference sequence). This CDR3 spans 13 amino acids. Turning to this clonotype: The target antigen is unknown.

The chain links TRBV20-1 to TRBJ1-2; D remains ambiguous. The TCR originated in a woman between 40 and 50 years old with Graves' hyperthyroidism. Sequenced sample: blood. CDR3 coding DNA: TGCAGTGTTCTCGACACCGCTAACTATGGCTACACCTTC. As protein: CSVLDTANYGYTF.